This is a list of T cell receptor beta chains from one sample in a study of T cells of healthy individuals. TCRdb used MiXCR to reprocess the 5' RACE reads, holding one entry per CDR3 protein. The data hold approximately 89,000 distinct CDR3 sequences, with 5% observed a single time. The source of these receptors is a female donor in good health. Both conserved end residues are part of each CDR3. Fields, in order: V gene, J gene, D gene, clone size, CDR3 protein, CDR3 DNA. The D gene is left open where the match is weak. Size is stated for part of the rows, as once, few or many counts, or as a class when the clone is expanded.

TRBV12-3/TRBV12-4,TRBJ2-3,-,-,CASSLDPGWTDTQYF,TGTGCCAGCAGTTTAGACCCGGGATGGACAGATACGCAGTATTTT
TRBV25-1,TRBJ1-1,TRBD1,many,CASMGSGGGTEAFF,TGTGCCAGTATGGGTTCAGGGGGGGGAACTGAAGCTTTCTTT
TRBV27,TRBJ2-7,TRBD1,many,CASSPRTGYEQYF,TGTGCCAGCAGTCCCCGGACAGGGTACGAGCAGTACTTC
TRBV7-2,TRBJ2-7,-,-,CASSLISYEQYF,TGTGCCAGCAGCTTAATCTCCTACGAGCAGTACTTC
TRBV12-3/TRBV12-4,TRBJ2-3,-,many,CASSGTITGTDTQYF,TGTGCCAGCAGTGGGACCATAACTGGCACAGATACGCAGTATTTT
TRBV27,TRBJ1-5,TRBD1,few,CASSLSNRGSNQPQHF,TGTGCCAGCAGTTTATCGAACAGGGGCAGCAATCAGCCCCAGCATTTT
TRBV18,TRBJ1-1,-,-,CASSPSWSGEAFF,TGTGCCAGCTCACCTTCCTGGAGTGGCGAAGCTTTCTTT
TRBV7-8,TRBJ1-3,-,-,CASSPACGNTIYF,TGTGCCAGCAGCCCAGCTTGTGGAAACACCATATATTTT
TRBV20-1,TRBJ2-4,-,few,CSARLEGVLGIQYF,TGCAGTGCTCGACTAGAAGGGGTATTGGGCATTCAGTACTTC
TRBV28,TRBJ2-7,TRBD1,many,CASRTGTGRGEQYF,TGTGCCAGTCGAACCGGGACAGGGCGTGGCGAGCAGTACTTC
TRBV6-2/TRBV6-3,TRBJ2-7,-,many,CASSPGGVYEQYF,TGTGCCAGCAGCCCCGGGGGAGTCTACGAGCAGTACTTC
TRBV4-3,TRBJ1-2,TRBD1,few,CASSPTDRGNYGYTF,TGCGCCAGCAGCCCAACGGACAGGGGGAACTATGGCTACACCTTC
TRBV11-2,TRBJ2-4,TRBD2,-,CASSSLPLAGVAKNIQYF,TGTGCCAGCAGCTCCCTACCTTTAGCGGGAGTAGCCAAAAACATTCAGTACTTC
TRBV28,TRBJ2-1,TRBD2,many,CASSLREGDKLAGNNEQFF,TGTGCCAGCAGTTTGAGGGAGGGGGACAAACTAGCGGGCAACAATGAGCAGTTCTTC
TRBV4-2,TRBJ1-4,-,-,CASSQGSGGGSEKLFF,TGTGCCAGCAGCCAAGGATCGGGGGGGGGCAGTGAAAAACTGTTTTTT
TRBV7-7,TRBJ2-3,-,few,CASSLGSGPTDTQYF,TGTGCTAGCAGCTTAGGCAGCGGGCCCACAGATACGCAGTATTTT
TRBV24-1,TRBJ2-1,-,many,CATSGGVDNEQFF,TGTGCCACCAGTGGCGGTGTGGACAATGAGCAGTTCTTC
TRBV4-3,TRBJ2-3,TRBD2,-,CASSRTTSGRFASTDTQYF,TGCGCCAGCAGCCGAACGACTAGCGGGAGGTTCGCTAGCACAGATACGCAGTATTTT
TRBV30,TRBJ1-1,-,many,CAWSWHRDEAFF,TGTGCCTGGAGTTGGCATCGTGATGAAGCTTTCTTT
TRBV6-1,TRBJ2-4,-,many,CATTRIRTDVNLAKNIQYF,TGTGCCACCACGAGGATCAGGACAGACGTGAACCTAGCCAAAAACATTCAGTACTTC
TRBV6-2/TRBV6-3,TRBJ2-2,TRBD2,-,CASSYSASGRFTGELFF,TGTGCCAGCAGTTACTCCGCTAGCGGGAGATTTACCGGGGAGCTGTTTTTT
TRBV29-1,TRBJ2-1,TRBD2,many,CSVLAGSYNEQFF,TGCAGCGTCCTAGCGGGCTCCTACAATGAGCAGTTCTTC